One and the same sample provided the 29 T cell receptor beta chains below, sequenced in a study of cytomegalovirus exposure and HLA in healthy donors. Vbeta (60) and Jbeta (13) primers were used in the PCR. The data were produced by immunoSEQ multiplex PCR, yet TCRdb's version contains in-frame clones alone and is incomplete. In the table there are 60,000 or so clones, roughly 85% of which are singletons. Material: PBMCs. These TCRs come from a female donor in good health and CMV-seronegative.

The chain recombines TRBV28 with TRBJ2-2; D perhaps matches TRBD2 (5 bases). V gave up 6 bases and J gave up 5 bases, with 16 bases separating them. CDR1 and CDR2 from the germline V gene are MDHEN and SYDVKM. CDR3 length: 15 residues. The CDR3 here is CASSPFWRGTGELFF. In DNA form, the CDR3 reads TGTGCCAGCAGCCCCTTCTGGCGAGGGACCGGGGAGCTGTTTTTT.

This clone was observed a few times. Germline is not matched at one junction end, which may reflect a read error. The genes are TRBV7-9 and TRBJ2-7, with 7 bases that match TRBD2. The CDR3 runs to 15 residues. CDR1 and CDR2 (germline): SEHNR, FQNEAQ (reference sequence). CDR3 DNA sequence: TGTTCCAGCAGTCCCAGGGCAGGGAGGGTCTACGAGCAGTACTTC. It is translated as CSSSPRAGRVYEQYF.

The chain couples TRBV4-2 to TRBJ2-1, with TRBD2 matching over 8 bases. Germline lookup yields CDR1 LGHNA and CDR2 YNFKEQ. V was pared by 0 bases and J by 9 bases, with 10 bases of the junction left unmatched. The CDR3 runs to 16 residues. This CDR3 reads CASSQDSGLAAGEQFF. The CDR3 DNA sequence: TGTGCCAGCAGCCAAGACTCTGGACTAGCTGCAGGTGAGCAGTTCTTC.

This chain connects TRBV7-9 to TRBJ2-1; TRBD2 matches 9 bases. The junction had 10 bases not matched to a gene; V was cut back by 6 bases and J by 4 bases. The CDR3 has 16 residues. CDR1 SEHNR and CDR2 FQNEAQ come from the germline V gene (reference sequence). For the CDR3, the DNA is TGTGCCAGCAGTTTCCCGGGTAGCGGGGGATACAATGAGCAGTTCTTC. Translation gives CASSFPGSGGYNEQFF. The variable domain in full, with the rest retrieved from reference TRBV7-9 and TRBJ2-1, is DTGVSQNPRHKITKRGQNVTFRCDPISEHNRLYWYRQTLGQGPEFLTYFQNEAQLEKSRLLSDRFSAERPKGSFSTLEIQRTEQGDSAMYLCASSFPGSGGYNEQFFGPGTRLTVL.

The chain recombines TRBV7-2 with TRBJ2-7, with 7 bases aligning to TRBD1. V was clipped by 5 bases and J by 2 bases; unmatched bases: 6. This CDR3 comprises 14 residues. Germline V gives CDR1 SGHTA, CDR2 FQGNSA. The CDR3 coding sequence is TGTGCCAGCAGCAGGGGACAGCAACCCTACGAGCAGTACTTC. The encoded protein is CASSRGQQPYEQYF.

This chain links TRBV6-5 with TRBJ2-3; D not resolved. The V end lost 9 bases, the J end lost 2 bases, and 12 bases lay between the germline ends. Germline V gene data show CDR1 as MNHEY and CDR2 as SVGAGI. The CDR3 is made up of 13 amino acids. CDR3 DNA sequence: TGTGCCAGTCGCGAGGTGAACACAGATACGCAGTATTTT. It specifies CASREVNTDTQYF.

V gene TRBV19 combines with J gene TRBJ2-7; TRBD2 agrees at 12 bases. V gave up 4 bases and J gave up 0 bases; unmatched junction bases: 4. The CDR3 length is 16 residues. Germline CDR1 reads LNHDA; CDR2 reads SQIVND (reference sequence). CDR3: CASSTPTSGSSYEQYF. In DNA, the CDR3 is TGTGCCAGTAGTACCCCGACTAGCGGGAGCTCCTACGAGCAGTACTTC.

The CDR3 is CASSLGLAGGNEQFF. CDR3 DNA: TGTGCCAGCAGTTTAGGACTAGCGGGAGGTAATGAGCAGTTCTTC. This chain connects TRBV27 to TRBJ2-1, with 14 bases that match TRBD2. Germline trimming cut 2 bases from V and 7 bases from J; bases unmatched to any gene: 1. The germline CDR1 and CDR2 sequences are MNHEY and SMNVEV (reference sequence). This CDR3 has 15 amino acids.

On this clone itself: Other DNA sequences in this specimen translate into the identical CDR3. The gene calls are TRBV6-4 and TRBJ1-5; tentative D call: TRBD1 (5 bases). The CDR3 sequence is 15 residues long. Germline V gene sequence: CDR1 MRHNA, CDR2 SNTAGT. Trimming removed 6 bases from V and 7 bases from J, with 19 bases in between. CDR3: CASSPTGQGGQPQHF. In DNA form, the CDR3 reads TGTGCCAGCAGCCCGACCGGGCAGGGCGGCCAGCCCCAGCATTTT.

This clone was observed a single time. The chain couples TRBV11-1 to TRBJ2-1; 10 bases match TRBD2. Per the germline V gene, CDR1 is SGHAT and CDR2 is FQDESV (reference sequence). V was pared by 1 base and J by 6 bases, with 6 bases of the junction left unmatched. The CDR3 has 16 amino acids. In DNA form, the CDR3 reads TGTGCCAGCAGCTTAGTTCAGGCTAGCGGGGGCAATGAGCAGTTCTTC. Amino acids: CASSLVQASGGNEQFF.

The rearrangement links TRBV28 to TRBJ2-2; no clear D gene. The V and J ends lost 5 bases and 2 bases respectively, with 12 bases between them. CDR1 and CDR2 (germline): MDHEN, SYDVKM. This CDR3 region has 15 residues. Here the CDR3 DNA reads TGTGCCAGCAGTCCACTAACCTTCAACACCGGGGAGCTGTTTTTT. Its protein is CASSPLTFNTGELFF.

The rearrangement joins TRBV7-9 to TRBJ1-1, with TRBD1 as a possible D gene (6 bases). The germline CDR1 and CDR2 sequences are SEHNR and FQNEAQ (reference sequence). Trimming removed 3 bases at V and 4 bases at J, with 12 bases between. The CDR3 spans 14 residues. The CDR3 DNA reads as TGTGCCAGCAGCTTGGGGGGGCAGAGCACTGAAGCTTTCTTT. The encoded protein is CASSLGGQSTEAFF.

This clone was recorded once. This chain joins TRBV13 and TRBJ1-1; the D is unclear. The CDR3 runs 13 residues. Between the trimmed V and J ends, which lost 0 bases and 6 bases, there was a span of 8 bases. Germline CDR1 reads PRHDT; CDR2 reads FYEKMQ (reference sequence). The CDR3 bases are TGTGCCAGCAGCTTAGGCCTGTCGGCTGAAGCTTTCTTT. This encodes CASSLGLSAEAFF.

The genes are TRBV4-3 and TRBJ2-6, with unresolved D. V dropped 4 bases and J dropped 0 bases, with 10 bases sitting between them. Germline values: CDR1 LGHNA, CDR2 YSLEER. The CDR3 spans 16 residues. As DNA, the CDR3 is TGCGCCAGCAGCCGTCGAGGCCTCTCTGGGGCCAACGTCCTGACTTTC. As protein: CASSRRGLSGANVLTF.

The rearrangement links TRBV30 to TRBJ2-5; no clear D. The CDR3 consists of 13 residues. The germline gives CDR1 GTSNPN, CDR2 SVGIG (reference sequence). V shed 5 bases and J shed 2 bases, with 12 bases lying between them. Written as DNA, the CDR3 is TGTGCCTGGGCTCCTGGTACACAAGAGACCCAGTACTTC. It codes for CAWAPGTQETQYF.

This sequence joins TRBV19 and TRBJ1-4; D remains ambiguous. CDR3 size: 14 residues. Trimming removed 6 bases at V and 7 bases at J, with 15 bases between. The V gene's germline CDR1 is LNHDA and CDR2 SQIVND (reference sequence). This CDR3 reads CASSSRELAEKLFF. DNA for the CDR3: TGTGCCAGTAGCTCCCGGGAGTTGGCTGAAAAACTGTTTTTT. Variable domain in full (rest from reference TRBV19 and TRBJ1-4): DGGITQSPKYLFRKEGQNVTLSCEQNLNHDAMYWYRQDPGQGLRLIYYSQIVNDFQKGDIAEGYSVSREKKESFPLTVTSAQKNPTAFYLCASSSRELAEKLFFGSGTQLSVL.

This rearrangement joins TRBV5-1 to TRBJ1-1, with D perhaps matching TRBD1 (6 bases). The CDR3 length is 15 residues. V lost 0 bases, J lost 0 bases, and 9 bases lay in between. The germline CDR1 and CDR2 sequences are SGHRS and YFSETQ. CDR3 protein: CASSLDRGLNTEAFF. CDR3 coding DNA: TGCGCCAGCAGCTTGGATAGGGGGTTGAACACTGAAGCTTTCTTT.

The chain carries TRBV11-3 and TRBJ2-2; 8 bases are a match to TRBD1. Germline CDR1 and CDR2: SGHNT and YENEEA. The CDR3 length is 14 residues. The V gene end was trimmed by 5 bases and the J gene end by 5 bases; junction bases not matched to a gene: 4. DNA for the CDR3: TGTGCCAGCAGCGGACAGGGTGGGACCGGGGAGCTGTTTTTT. Translation: CASSGQGGTGELFF. Combining the CDR3 with reference TRBV11-3 and TRBJ2-2 gives the whole variable domain EAGVVQSPRYKIIEKKQPVAFWCNPISGHNTLYWYLQNLGQGPELLIRYENEEAVDDSQLPKDRFSAERLKGVDSTLKIQPAELGDSAVYLCASSGQGGTGELFFGEGSRLTVL.

Written as DNA, the CDR3 is TGTGCCAGCAGGAAGTCCCCTAACCGGGGTTCACCCCTCCACTTT. This encodes CASRKSPNRGSPLHF. The chain employs TRBV27 and TRBJ1-6, with unresolved D. CDR1 and CDR2 (germline): MNHEY, SMNVEV (reference sequence). This CDR3 contains 15 residues. Trimming removed 6 bases from V and 9 bases from J, with 18 bases in between.

V gene TRBV2 combines with J gene TRBJ2-3, with TRBD2 identical over 14 bases. The junction had 2 bases not matched to a gene; V was cut back by 5 bases and J by 4 bases. Germline CDR1 reads SNHLY; CDR2 reads FYNNEI. There are 15 residues in the CDR3. In DNA form, the CDR3 reads TGTGCCAGCAGTCAGACTAGCGGGGGGGCAGATACGCAGTATTTT. This sequence encodes CASSQTSGGADTQYF. The entire variable domain, with the rest obtained from reference TRBV2 and TRBJ2-3, is as follows: EPEVTQTPSHQVTQMGQEVILRCVPISNHLYFYWYRQILGQKVEFLVSFYNNEISEKSEIFDDQFSVERPDGSNFTLKIRSTKLEDSAMYFCASSQTSGGADTQYFGPGTRLTVL.

The chain links TRBV2 to TRBJ1-4; 7 nucleotides line up with TRBD1. Germline assignment: CDR1 SNHLY and CDR2 FYNNEI. Unmatched junction bases numbered 3, after V lost 1 base and J lost 7 bases. The CDR3 has 14 amino acids. CDR3 in DNA: TGTGCCAGCAGTGAAGGACAGGGTCTTGAAAAACTGTTTTTT. Encoded protein: CASSEGQGLEKLFF. Complete variable domain (other parts from reference TRBV2 and TRBJ1-4): EPEVTQTPSHQVTQMGQEVILRCVPISNHLYFYWYRQILGQKVEFLVSFYNNEISEKSEIFDDQFSVERPDGSNFTLKIRSTKLEDSAMYFCASSEGQGLEKLFFGSGTQLSVL.

The chain uses TRBV29-1 and TRBJ2-5; 7 nucleotides line up with TRBD1. The end of the DNA fits TRBJ2-7 better, so the J call may be wrong. The CDR3 has 15 amino acids. Germline CDR1 reads SQVTM; CDR2 reads ANQGSEA. CDR3 residues: CSVVEGQSYGYEQYF. CDR3 coding DNA: TGCAGCGTTGTAGAGGGACAGAGCTACGGTTACGAGCAGTACTTC.

The V and J genes are TRBV28 and TRBJ1-2; 7 positions agree with TRBD1. The CDR3 has 15 amino acids. Looked up from germline, CDR1 is MDHEN and CDR2 is SYDVKM. J lost 5 bases, V lost 1 base, and 7 bases had no gene match. DNA for the CDR3: TGTGCCAGCAGTTTATTGACGGGACAGCATTATGGCTACACCTTC. As protein: CASSLLTGQHYGYTF.

The chain links TRBV5-1 to TRBJ1-2; 11 bases map to TRBD1. V shed 4 bases and J 7 bases; nucleotides not matched to a gene: 6. Germline CDR1 SGHRS, CDR2 YFSETQ. The CDR3 length is 14 residues. CDR3 amino acids: CASSGGQGVGGYTF. For the CDR3, the DNA is TGCGCCAGCAGCGGGGGACAGGGGGTTGGTGGCTACACCTTC.

This rearrangement joins TRBV10-3 to TRBJ1-1; D unclear. The germline V and J ends were trimmed by 4 bases and 2 bases, with 5 bases remaining between them. The CDR3 has 12 residues. CDR1 and CDR2 from the germline V gene are ENHRY and SYGVKD. The CDR3: CAISASNTEAFF. For the CDR3, the DNA is TGTGCCATCAGTGCCTCCAACACTGAAGCTTTCTTT.

The chain carries TRBV4-2 and TRBJ2-7, with 7 bases fitting TRBD1. CDR3 length: 15 residues. Per the germline V gene, CDR1 is LGHNA and CDR2 is YNFKEQ. Trimming removed 1 base from V and 6 bases from J; junction bases left unmatched: 9. As DNA, the CDR3 is TGTGCCAGCAGCCAAGTTGTTTCAGGGGGAGCCGAGCAGTACTTC. Encoded protein: CASSQVVSGGAEQYF.

The chain employs TRBV4-3 and TRBJ2-7; 9 nucleotides match TRBD1. The CDR3 totals 15 residues. Looked up from germline, CDR1 is LGHNA and CDR2 is YSLEER. Trimming removed 0 bases from V and 3 bases from J; junction bases left unmatched: 3. The CDR3 DNA reads TGCGCCAGCAGCCAAGACGTGGGACAGGGCTACGAGCAGTACTTC. Protein product: CASSQDVGQGYEQYF.

The chain has TRBV9 and TRBJ1-3; D uncertain. The CDR3 contains 14 residues. V lost 2 bases and J 4 bases, leaving 10 bases between the germline ends. Germline V gene lookup returns CDR1 SGDLS and CDR2 YYNGEE. The CDR3 DNA is TGTGCCAGCAGCGTGGAGGGATCCGGAAACACCATATATTTT. It is translated as CASSVEGSGNTIYF.

J is TRBJ1-3 and V is TRBV9; D ambiguous. CDR3 length equals 14 residues. Trimming pared 3 bases from V and 3 bases from J, leaving 10 bases between. Germline assignment: CDR1 SGDLS and CDR2 YYNGEE. The CDR3 here is CASSGPGSGNTIYF. DNA for the CDR3: TGTGCCAGCAGCGGACCCGGGAGTGGAAACACCATATATTTT.